These 26 T cell receptor beta chains came from one sample sequenced in a study of cytomegalovirus exposure and HLA in healthy donors. It was with 60 Vbeta and 13 Jbeta primers that the PCR ran. Repertoires were generated with immunoSEQ multiplex PCR, while TCRdb's copy carries only in-frame clones and drops some. This sample has 60,000 to 65,000 clones, with approximately 75% found just once. Material for sequencing was PBMCs. The receptor set was obtained from a man in his fifties in good health and CMV-seropositive.

The genes are TRBV27 and TRBJ2-7; 9 bases match TRBD2. In germline, CDR1 is MNHEY, CDR2 SMNVEV (reference sequence). The J segment lost 4 bases and the V segment lost 0 bases, leaving 7 bases of the junction unmatched. This CDR3 is 16 amino acids long. CDR3 amino acids: CASSLSVAGARYEQYF. In DNA, the CDR3 is TGTGCCAGCAGTTTATCGGTAGCGGGAGCGAGGTACGAGCAGTACTTC.

This clone appeared a few times. The chain has TRBV5-4 and TRBJ2-1; no definite D call. The V gene lost 3 bases and the J gene lost 5 bases, with 12 bases spanning the gap. The germline V gene encodes CDR1 SGHNT and CDR2 YYREEE (reference sequence). This CDR3 has 14 amino acids. CDR3 nucleotides: TGTGCCAGCAGCTCACCCCACTTAGACAATGAGCAGTTCTTC. This codes for CASSSPHLDNEQFF.

The rearrangement uses TRBV7-9 and TRBJ2-3; D gene ambiguous. The V and J ends lost 3 bases and 5 bases respectively, with 9 bases between them. The germline gives CDR1 SEHNR, CDR2 FQNEAQ (reference sequence). This CDR3 has 13 amino acids. In nucleotides, the CDR3 is TGTGCCAGCAGCTTTTATTCTAGAGATACGCAGTATTTT. Translated: CASSFYSRDTQYF.

The chain recombines TRBV5-4 with TRBJ2-7; D gene uncertain. The CDR3 runs to 13 residues. Germline V gene lookup returns CDR1 SGHNT and CDR2 YYREEE (reference sequence). Trimming took off 0 bases at V and 1 base at J, with 5 bases between the two ends. The CDR3 is CASSLGQSYEQYF. For the CDR3, the DNA is TGTGCCAGCAGCTTGGGGCAGTCCTACGAGCAGTACTTC.

This chain connects TRBV9 to TRBJ1-5; a possible D gene is TRBD1 (5 bases). Trimming took 5 bases from V and 3 from J, leaving 9 bases between them. There are 13 residues in the CDR3. Germline lookup yields CDR1 SGDLS and CDR2 YYNGEE. CDR3 residues: CASSPGNNQPQHF. CDR3 DNA: TGTGCCAGCAGTCCAGGGAACAATCAGCCCCAGCATTTT.

This clone has a single count. A much larger clone lies one base from this, so it may be a read error. The CDR3 region is CASSSYYEQYF. The CDR3 DNA sequence: TGTGCCAGCAGTTCCTACTACGAGCAGTACTTC. The chain links TRBV28 to TRBJ2-7; D is ambiguous. The CDR3 spans 11 residues. The V end lost 4 bases, the J end lost 3 bases, and 4 bases lay between the germline ends. Germline-derived CDR1 and CDR2 are MDHEN and SYDVKM. The complete variable domain, with remaining parts taken from reference TRBV28 and TRBJ2-7, reads DVKVTQSSRYLVKRTGEKVFLECVQDMDHENMFWYRQDPGLGLRLIYFSYDVKMKEKGDIPEGYSVSREKKERFSLILESASTNQTSMYLCASSSYYEQYFGPGTRLTVT.

V gene TRBV7-2 combines with J gene TRBJ1-2, with 9 positions matching TRBD1. The V gene's germline CDR1 is SGHTA and CDR2 FQGNSA. The CDR3 sequence is 15 residues long. V shed 0 bases and J 1 base; nucleotides not matched to a gene: 0. The CDR3: CASSLATGGNYGYTF. The CDR3 DNA is TGTGCCAGCAGCTTAGCGACAGGGGGTAACTATGGCTACACCTTC.

The J gene is TRBJ1-5, the V gene TRBV7-9; perhaps TRBD1 as D (5 bases). V shed 8 bases and J shed 6 bases, with 14 bases lying between them. Germline V gene sequence: CDR1 SEHNR, CDR2 FQNEAQ (reference sequence). The CDR3 is 13 amino acids. In DNA form, the CDR3 reads TGTGCCAGCGGGTGGGGGGAGGGTCAGCCCCAGCATTTT. It yields the protein CASGWGEGQPQHF.

A few counts support this clone. Here the CDR3 reads CASSKGQGITEAFF. The CDR3 nucleotides are TGTGCCAGTAGTAAGGGACAGGGCATCACTGAAGCTTTCTTT. This chain uses TRBV19 with TRBJ1-1; TRBD1 matches 9 bases. The CDR3 length is 14 residues. The germline V gene has CDR1 LNHDA and CDR2 SQIVND (reference sequence). J gave up 4 bases and V 4 bases, and 4 bases lay outside the gene matches.

CDR3 sequence (DNA): TGTGCCAGCAGCCCCATCGGGGGGCGGACCCAAGAGACCCAGTACTTC. Its translation: CASSPIGGRTQETQYF. V gene TRBV11-2 combines with J gene TRBJ2-5, with a tentative D call TRBD2 (7 bases). The CDR3 is 16 amino acids. Germline CDR1 reads SGHAT; CDR2 reads FQNNGV. Trimming stripped 5 bases from V and 1 base from J, with 17 bases between.

The chain carries TRBV6-5 and TRBJ2-5; D may be TRBD1 (7 bases). V was shortened by 2 bases and J by 4 bases, with 17 bases between the two germline ends. The CDR3 sequence is 16 residues long. From germline, CDR1 is MNHEY and CDR2 SVGAGI. This CDR3 reads CASSYTTHRGGETQYF. The CDR3 DNA reads as TGTGCCAGCAGTTACACCACCCACAGGGGAGGAGAGACCCAGTACTTC.

The CDR3 region has the DNA TGTGCCTGGAGTGTATTCGGACAGTTTTATAGCAATCAGCCCCAGCATTTT. Its translation: CAWSVFGQFYSNQPQHF. The chain links TRBV30 to TRBJ1-5; D is possibly TRBD1 (6 bases). The CDR3 runs to 17 residues. The V end lost 0 bases, the J end lost 0 bases, and 15 bases lay between the germline ends. Germline values: CDR1 GTSNPN, CDR2 SVGIG (reference sequence).

V usage is TRBV5-1 and J usage is TRBJ2-3; perhaps TRBD1 as D (5 bases). Trimming removed 4 bases from V and 4 bases from J, with 13 bases in between. Looked up from germline, CDR1 is SGHRS and CDR2 is YFSETQ. This CDR3 has 14 residues. For the CDR3, the DNA is TGCGCCAGCAGCCTCCAGGGTTTTCCAGATACGCAGTATTTT. It encodes CASSLQGFPDTQYF.

This clone was picked up a small number of times. Other DNA variants within this sample encode the same CDR3. The chain uses TRBV6-5 and TRBJ1-1; D remains unclear. Germline CDR1 and CDR2: MNHEY and SVGAGI. The CDR3 extends over 13 amino acids. V was shortened by 3 bases and J by 1 base, with 6 bases between the two germline ends. CDR3 coding DNA: TGTGCCAGCAGTTATCTGAGGAACACTGAAGCTTTCTTT. It encodes CASSYLRNTEAFF.

This clone appeared a few times. The V and J genes are TRBV5-1 and TRBJ2-1, with 7 bases aligning to TRBD1. The CDR3 consists of 15 residues. Germline V lookup: CDR1 SGHRS, CDR2 YFSETQ. V was clipped by 2 bases and J by 4 bases; unmatched bases: 6. The CDR3 bases are TGCGCCAGCAGCTTCGGACAGGAGATATACAATGAGCAGTTCTTC. It codes for CASSFGQEIYNEQFF.

The genes are TRBV5-6 and TRBJ2-7; 8 nucleotides match TRBD2. The V and J ends lost 0 bases and 7 bases, in that order; junction bases with no gene match: 15. The CDR3 is made up of 17 amino acids. Germline loops: CDR1 SGHDT, CDR2 YYEEEE. The CDR3 here is CASSLGWTSRPPTEQYF. The CDR3 nucleotides are TGTGCCAGCAGCTTGGGATGGACTAGCAGACCCCCTACGGAGCAGTACTTC.

The rearrangement joins TRBV6-6 to TRBJ1-5; TRBD1 might be the D (6 bases). V dropped 5 bases and J dropped 3 bases, with 14 bases sitting between them. This CDR3 has 15 amino acids. Germline CDR1 MNHNY, CDR2 SVGAGI (reference sequence). The CDR3: CASSLPGQVNQPQHF. For the CDR3, the DNA is TGTGCCAGCAGTCTACCGGGACAAGTCAATCAGCCCCAGCATTTT.

This clone occurred once. This sequence joins TRBV5-1 and TRBJ2-7, with TRBD1 identical over 8 bases. Germline V lookup: CDR1 SGHRS, CDR2 YFSETQ. The CDR3 is 14 amino acids. V dropped 6 bases and J dropped 6; count of bases not matched to a gene: 11. CDR3: CASNSGQGFGEQYF. In DNA, the CDR3 is TGCGCCAGCAACTCCGGACAGGGCTTTGGCGAGCAGTACTTC.

The J gene is TRBJ2-1, the V gene TRBV13; 8 bases are shared with TRBD2. J was trimmed by 5 bases and V by 6 bases; bases with no gene match: 6. The length of the CDR3 is 14 residues. The germline CDR1 and CDR2 sequences are PRHDT and FYEKMQ (reference sequence). Here the CDR3 DNA reads TGTGCCAGCAGGAGATTTAGCGGGAACAATGAGCAGTTCTTC. It encodes CASRRFSGNNEQFF.

This clone was counted only a few times. This chain connects TRBV9 to TRBJ2-3; D is uncertain. The germline V gene has CDR1 SGDLS and CDR2 YYNGEE. The V gene lost 0 bases and the J gene lost 0 bases, with 11 bases spanning the gap. CDR3 length equals 16 residues. The CDR3 coding sequence is TGTGCCAGCAGCGTAGCTAGGTCGACCAGCACAGATACGCAGTATTTT. Protein: CASSVARSTSTDTQYF.

V is TRBV2 and J is TRBJ2-7; 8 nucleotides match TRBD1. This CDR3 comprises 14 residues. The ends lost 7 bases at V and 1 base at J; junction bases unmatched: 6. Per the germline V gene, CDR1 is SNHLY and CDR2 is FYNNEI. The CDR3 coding sequence is TGTGCCAGCACAGGACAGGGCGGATCCTACGAGCAGTACTTC. This codes for CASTGQGGSYEQYF.

This clone was found a few times. The chain links TRBV27 to TRBJ2-7, with TRBD1 matching over 8 bases. CDR3 length: 16 amino acids. Trimming took 5 bases from V and 6 from J; bases not matched to a gene: 15. The germline V gene has CDR1 MNHEY and CDR2 SMNVEV (reference sequence). The CDR3 reads CASSPLGTGVPREQYF. DNA of the CDR3: TGTGCCAGCAGTCCCCTAGGGACAGGAGTCCCCCGCGAGCAGTACTTC.

As DNA, the CDR3 is TGTGCCAGTAGTCCTGACAGGGTCTCCTACGAGCAGTACTTC. Amino acid sequence: CASSPDRVSYEQYF. The rearrangement links TRBV19 to TRBJ2-7; TRBD1 aligns across 7 bases. With 5 bases clipped from V and 0 bases from J, the junction kept 4 bases outside the gene matches. The CDR3 is 14 residues long. Germline values: CDR1 LNHDA, CDR2 SQIVND (reference sequence).

The gene calls are TRBV27 and TRBJ2-7; 7 bases fit TRBD2. The length of the CDR3 is 16 residues. V lost 3 bases to trimming and J lost 3 bases; unmatched junction nucleotides: 11. CDR1 is MNHEY and CDR2 is SMNVEV in the germline V gene (reference sequence). The CDR3 here is CASSFSGWGGSYEQYF. CDR3 coding DNA: TGTGCCAGCAGTTTTTCGGGGTGGGGAGGGAGCTACGAGCAGTACTTC.

CDR3 bases: TGTGCCAGCAGCTCACGACTCAGCGGGAACACTGAAGCTTTCTTT. This sequence encodes CASSSRLSGNTEAFF. This chain joins TRBV25-1 and TRBJ1-1; D is undetermined. There are 15 residues in the CDR3. V lost 6 bases to trimming and J lost 1 base, with 15 bases between them. The germline gives CDR1 MGHDK, CDR2 SYGVNS.

This clone was recorded only once. The rearrangement uses TRBV12-5 and TRBJ1-2; 7 bases are a match to TRBD1. CDR1 is LGHNT and CDR2 is FRNRAP in the germline V gene. The CDR3 has 13 residues. V dropped 3 bases and J dropped 7; count of bases not matched to a gene: 5. This CDR3 reads CASGFEGGAGYTF. The CDR3 DNA sequence: TGTGCTAGTGGTTTTGAAGGGGGCGCTGGCTACACCTTC. Drawing the rest from reference TRBV12-5 and TRBJ1-2, the complete variable domain is DARVTQTPRHKVTEMGQEVTMRCQPILGHNTVFWYRQTMMQGLELLAYFRNRAPLDDSGMPKDRFSAEMPDATLATLKIQPSEPRDSAVYFCASGFEGGAGYTFGSGTRLTVV.